The 27 T cell receptor beta chains below all came from one sample that was sequenced in a study of cytomegalovirus exposure and HLA in healthy donors. The study ran its PCR with 60 Vbeta and 13 Jbeta primers. Measured with immunoSEQ multiplex PCR; TCRdb has only the in-frame clones, and not every one. This table has about 82,000 clones, 60% to 80% appearing once. Material for sequencing was PBMCs. These receptors all stem from a man aged 50-60 years in good health and CMV-seronegative.

V is TRBV19 and J is TRBJ2-5, with 12 bases that match TRBD2. The CDR3 consists of 17 residues. Germline-derived CDR1 and CDR2 are LNHDA and SQIVND (reference sequence). J gave up 2 bases and V 5 bases, and 9 bases lay outside the gene matches. In DNA, the CDR3 is TGTGCCAGTAGTTCTCCGACTAGCGGGGGACCACAAGAGACCCAGTACTTC. Encoded protein: CASSSPTSGGPQETQYF.

The V call is TRBV7-8, the J call TRBJ2-7; the match to TRBD1 covers 7 bases. This CDR3 spans 18 amino acids. V shed 1 base, J shed 3 bases, and the junction held 15 bases outside the gene matches. Per the germline V gene, CDR1 is SGHVS and CDR2 is FQNEAQ. Here the CDR3 reads CASSLGSPRQGVGYEQYF. The CDR3 DNA reads as TGTGCCAGCAGCTTAGGCTCCCCCAGACAGGGTGTCGGCTACGAGCAGTACTTC.

This clone was recorded once. The chain carries TRBV28 and TRBJ2-5; TRBD1 matches at 9 bases. The junction had 6 bases not matched to a gene; V was cut back by 8 bases and J by 5 bases. This CDR3 spans 13 amino acids. The germline V gene encodes CDR1 MDHEN and CDR2 SYDVKM. The CDR3 reads CASSGQGRETQYF. The CDR3 DNA follows: TGTGCCAGCTCGGGACAGGGTAGGGAGACCCAGTACTTC.

This chain links TRBV5-6 with TRBJ2-1, with D unresolved. The CDR3 has 16 residues. Per germline, CDR1 SGHDT and CDR2 YYEEEE. The ends were cut back, 1 base at V and 0 bases at J, with 11 bases in the middle. CDR3 coding DNA: TGTGCCAGCAGCTTGTCTGTGCGAGGCTCCTACAATGAGCAGTTCTTC. It translates to CASSLSVRGSYNEQFF.

This chain connects TRBV19 to TRBJ1-5, with a weak D call TRBD1 (6 bases). The V end was cut by 8 bases, the J end by 9 bases, with 23 bases between. Germline V gives CDR1 LNHDA, CDR2 SQIVND (reference sequence). The CDR3 is 15 residues long. The CDR3: CASSRQETSPGPQHF. The CDR3 DNA follows: TGTGCCAGTTCAAGACAGGAAACCTCCCCGGGGCCCCAGCATTTT.

The V and J genes are TRBV19 and TRBJ1-2, with 9 bases fitting TRBD1. Germline CDR1 and CDR2: LNHDA and SQIVND (reference sequence). The CDR3 is 13 amino acids. V was clipped by 5 bases and J by 5 bases; unmatched bases: 3. CDR3 DNA: TGTGCCAGTAGTCAACAGGGGGCTTATGGCTACACCTTC. Amino acid sequence: CASSQQGAYGYTF.

In nucleotides, the CDR3 is TGTGCCAGCCTGGGAAAGACAGGCCCGGCAACCCAGTACTTC. Its translation: CASLGKTGPATQYF. This chain joins TRBV6-1 and TRBJ2-5, with a tentative D call TRBD1 (6 bases). V was clipped by 8 bases and J by 8 bases, with 21 bases between them. The CDR3 has 14 residues. The germline CDR1 and CDR2 sequences are MNHNS and SASEGT.

J is TRBJ1-1 and V is TRBV6-5; TRBD1 aligns across 8 bases. Trimming at V came to 7 bases and at J to 5 bases, leaving 9 bases not matched to a gene. Germline assignment: CDR1 MNHEY and CDR2 SVGAGI. This CDR3 region has 14 residues. The CDR3 DNA sequence: TGTGCCAGCACCCCGTGGCAGGGGGCAACTGAAGCTTTCTTT. The encoded protein is CASTPWQGATEAFF.

CDR3 sequence (DNA): TGTGCCAGCAGTGAAGGGGGCCGCAATGAGCAGTTCTTC. It yields the protein CASSEGGRNEQFF. The genes are TRBV25-1 and TRBJ2-1; a weak D match, TRBD1 (6 bases). The CDR3 runs to 13 residues. Trimming took off 2 bases at V and 6 bases at J, with 8 bases between the two ends. Germline assignment: CDR1 MGHDK and CDR2 SYGVNS.

The chain is built from TRBV14 and TRBJ2-5, with unresolved D. The CDR3 is 15 amino acids. Germline CDR1 and CDR2: SGHDN and FVKESK. V lost 4 bases to trimming and J lost 2 bases, with 14 bases between them. This CDR3 is CASSLPSKRQETQYF. The CDR3 DNA sequence: TGTGCCAGCAGCCTTCCGAGCAAACGTCAAGAGACCCAGTACTTC.

The chain recombines TRBV7-3 with TRBJ2-2; weak D call: TRBD2 (5 bases). Trimming cost V 3 bases and J 7 bases, with 6 bases left between them. The V gene's germline CDR1 is SGHTA and CDR2 FQGTGA. The CDR3 consists of 12 residues. CDR3 nucleotide sequence: TGTGCCAGCAGCTTCGGGGTCGGGGAGCTGTTTTTT. Its translation is CASSFGVGELFF.

The chain links TRBV11-2 to TRBJ2-5; possible D gene TRBD1, 5 bases. V was clipped by 1 base and J by 5 bases, with 20 bases between them. The CDR3 covers 17 residues. Germline CDR1 is SGHAT and CDR2 is FQNNGV. CDR3 bases: TGTGCCAGCAGCTTAGGAGGCCAGGGCCTTTTGTGGGAGACCCAGTACTTC. This sequence encodes CASSLGGQGLLWETQYF.

This CDR3 reads CASSLQGNTEAFF. The DNA of the CDR3 is TGCGCCAGCAGCTTGCAGGGGAACACTGAAGCTTTCTTT. The chain links TRBV5-1 to TRBJ1-1, with a possible D match to TRBD1 (5 bases). V was pared by 1 base and J by 1 base, with 5 bases between. The CDR3 extends over 13 amino acids. Germline V gene data show CDR1 as SGHRS and CDR2 as YFSETQ.

This clone was detected only a few times. The chain combines TRBV6-6 with TRBJ2-7; D possibly corresponds to TRBD2 (6 bases). With 2 bases removed from V and 6 bases from J, the gap between germline ends came to 8 bases. Germline assignment: CDR1 MNHNY and CDR2 SVGAGI (reference sequence). The CDR3 contains 12 residues. The CDR3: CASSYGGTEQYF. CDR3 in DNA: TGTGCCAGCAGTTACGGCGGGACCGAGCAGTACTTC.

This clone was picked up a small number of times. Other DNA sequences of this sample code for an identical CDR3. This sequence joins TRBV4-1 and TRBJ2-1, with D uncertain. Germline assignment: CDR1 MGHRA and CDR2 YSYEKL. This CDR3 has 15 residues. Trimming pared 0 bases from V and 5 bases from J, leaving 11 bases between. The CDR3 region is CASSQDGGFHNEQFF. The CDR3 DNA follows: TGCGCCAGCAGCCAAGATGGCGGATTTCACAATGAGCAGTTCTTC.

The V call is TRBV2, the J call TRBJ2-7; 9 bases map to TRBD1. The CDR3 covers 13 residues. With V trimmed by 10 bases and J by 5 bases, 9 bases remained unmatched. Germline V CDR1 and CDR2: SNHLY, FYNNEI. CDR3 amino acids: CATCRDRVDEQYF. DNA of the CDR3: TGTGCCACGTGCCGGGACAGGGTAGACGAGCAGTACTTC.

This chain uses TRBV13 with TRBJ1-6; a possible D gene is TRBD1 (5 bases). The V gene's germline CDR1 is PRHDT and CDR2 FYEKMQ (reference sequence). V was pared by 5 bases and J by 9 bases, with 20 bases between. The CDR3 is made up of 16 amino acids. CDR3 in amino acids: CASSPDGAGLGSPLHF. The CDR3 DNA sequence: TGTGCCAGCAGCCCCGATGGGGCAGGGTTAGGTTCACCCCTCCACTTT.

V usage is TRBV19 and J usage is TRBJ1-1; TRBD1 matches at 7 bases. The CDR3 totals 15 residues. From germline, CDR1 is LNHDA and CDR2 SQIVND (reference sequence). The trim removed 5 bases at V and 4 bases at J, leaving 10 bases unmatched. CDR3 sequence reads: CASSELQGRGTEAFF. The CDR3 DNA reads as TGTGCCAGTAGTGAATTACAGGGGCGCGGCACTGAAGCTTTCTTT.

This clone is a singleton in its sample. V usage is TRBV5-1 and J usage is TRBJ1-1; possible D gene TRBD1, 6 bases. The CDR3 has 14 amino acids. Germline loops: CDR1 SGHRS, CDR2 YFSETQ. Trimming took off 2 bases at V and 0 bases at J, with 8 bases between the two ends. CDR3 in DNA: TGCGCCAGCAGCTTCTGGGACATGAACACTGAAGCTTTCTTT. It is translated as CASSFWDMNTEAFF.

The V and J genes are TRBV19 and TRBJ1-5; maybe TRBD1 (5 bases). Germline V gene lookup returns CDR1 LNHDA and CDR2 SQIVND (reference sequence). This CDR3 contains 17 residues. V dropped 3 bases and J dropped 0 bases, with 15 bases sitting between them. This chain's CDR3 is CASSILLGGASNQPQHF. CDR3 DNA: TGTGCCAGTAGTATCCTCTTGGGTGGGGCTAGCAATCAGCCCCAGCATTTT. Full variable domain (outside the CDR3, taken from reference TRBV19 and TRBJ1-5): DGGITQSPKYLFRKEGQNVTLSCEQNLNHDAMYWYRQDPGQGLRLIYYSQIVNDFQKGDIAEGYSVSREKKESFPLTVTSAQKNPTAFYLCASSILLGGASNQPQHFGDGTRLSIL.

The chain combines TRBV10-3 with TRBJ2-7; D remains unclear. The CDR3 spans 13 residues. V was shortened by 10 bases and J by 3 bases, with 16 bases between the two germline ends. Germline CDR1 ENHRY, CDR2 SYGVKD. The CDR3 loop reads CATTPSESYEQYF. CDR3 nucleotide sequence: TGTGCCACCACCCCATCCGAGAGCTACGAGCAGTACTTC.

This chain connects TRBV20-1 to TRBJ2-1; no reliable D call. V lost 8 bases and J lost 5, with 10 bases in between. The CDR3 covers 11 residues. Germline V CDR1 and CDR2: DFQATT, SNEGSKA (reference sequence). The CDR3: CSTSGNNEQFF. In DNA, the CDR3 is TGCAGTACCAGTGGTAACAATGAGCAGTTCTTC.

Concerning this clone itself: Given the absence of the conserved phenylalanine or tryptophan at the CDR3 end, a read error is likely. The limits of the CDR3 on the DNA are not certain, so only TCRdb's listed CDR3 is given. V and J are TRBV7-9 and TRBJ1-2; TRBD1 reflects the table's D call only, with no check against the DNA. The CDR3 region is 12 residues in length, termini included. Germline CDR1 SEHNR, CDR2 FQNEAQ (reference sequence). CDR3 sequence reads: CSSSLAGQGRRI.

V gene TRBV7-3 combines with J gene TRBJ2-1, with a possible D match to TRBD2 (6 bases). Germline CDR1 reads SGHTA; CDR2 reads FQGTGA. Trimming removed 2 bases from V and 8 bases from J, with 10 bases in between. The CDR3 contains 13 residues. The CDR3 is CASSLLSGDEQFF. CDR3 DNA: TGTGCCAGCAGCTTACTGTCGGGGGATGAGCAGTTCTTC.

There are a few counts of this clone. The chain links TRBV7-2 to TRBJ2-7; the match to TRBD2 covers 7 bases. The CDR3 is 14 residues long. The V gene end was trimmed by 5 bases and the J gene end by 6 bases; junction bases not matched to a gene: 10. Looked up from germline, CDR1 is SGHTA and CDR2 is FQGNSA. The CDR3 nucleotides read TGTGCCAGCAGCGCCCTACCGGGACTAAGCGAGCAGTACTTC. Its protein product is CASSALPGLSEQYF.

This clone has only one observation. The chain joins TRBV29-1 to TRBJ1-2; no reliable D call. This CDR3 spans 10 amino acids. Germline V lookup: CDR1 SQVTM, CDR2 ANQGSEA. V lost 5 bases, J lost 7 bases, and 8 bases lay in between. CDR3 nucleotide sequence: TGCAGCGTTTCCAGTGGTGGCTACACCTTC. It specifies CSVSSGGYTF.

The chain carries TRBV5-1 and TRBJ2-1; 10 bases align to TRBD1. This CDR3 is 15 amino acids long. The junction had 6 bases not matched to a gene; V was cut back by 4 bases and J by 5 bases. The germline gives CDR1 SGHRS, CDR2 YFSETQ. CDR3 sequence (DNA): TGCGCCAGCAGCGTAGGACAGGGGGATCACAATGAGCAGTTCTTC. Amino acids: CASSVGQGDHNEQFF.